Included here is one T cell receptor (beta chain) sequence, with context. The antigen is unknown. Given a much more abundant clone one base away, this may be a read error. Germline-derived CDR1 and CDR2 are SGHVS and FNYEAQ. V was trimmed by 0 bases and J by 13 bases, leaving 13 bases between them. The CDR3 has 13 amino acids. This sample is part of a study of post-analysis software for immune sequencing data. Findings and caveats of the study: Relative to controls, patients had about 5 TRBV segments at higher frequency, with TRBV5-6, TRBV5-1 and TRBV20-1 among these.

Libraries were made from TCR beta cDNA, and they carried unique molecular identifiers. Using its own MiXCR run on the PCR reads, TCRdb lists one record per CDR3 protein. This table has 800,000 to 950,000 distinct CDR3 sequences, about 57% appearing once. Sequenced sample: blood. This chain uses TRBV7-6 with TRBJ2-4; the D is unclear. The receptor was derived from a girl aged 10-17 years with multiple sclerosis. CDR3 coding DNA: TGTGCCAGCAGCTTAGCCCTCGACAATGAGCAGTACTTC. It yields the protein CASSLALDNEQYF.